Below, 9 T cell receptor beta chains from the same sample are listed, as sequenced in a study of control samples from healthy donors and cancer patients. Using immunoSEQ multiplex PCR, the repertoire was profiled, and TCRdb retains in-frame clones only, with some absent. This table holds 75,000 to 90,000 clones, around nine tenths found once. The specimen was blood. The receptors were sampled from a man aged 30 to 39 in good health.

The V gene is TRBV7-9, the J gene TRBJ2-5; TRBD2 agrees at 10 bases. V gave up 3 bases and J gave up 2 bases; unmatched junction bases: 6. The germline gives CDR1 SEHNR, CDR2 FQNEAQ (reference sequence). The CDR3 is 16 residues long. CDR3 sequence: CASSFSSGGPQETQYF. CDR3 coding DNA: TGTGCCAGCAGCTTTTCTAGCGGGGGCCCTCAAGAGACCCAGTACTTC.

Written as DNA, the CDR3 is TGTGCCTGGAGTCACAGGGTCGGAAGGGGCTACACCTTC. Amino acids: CAWSHRVGRGYTF. The rearrangement uses TRBV30 and TRBJ1-2; D is perhaps TRBD1 (6 bases). CDR1 is GTSNPN, CDR2 SVGIG, per germline (reference sequence). The CDR3 extends over 13 amino acids. The V and J ends lost 2 bases and 8 bases respectively, with 15 bases between them. Together with reference TRBV30 and TRBJ1-2, the CDR3 gives the full variable domain: SQTIHQWPATLVQPVGSPLSLECTVEGTSNPNLYWYRQAAGRGLQLLFYSVGIGQISSEVPQNLSASRPQDRQFILSSKKLLLSDSGFYLCAWSHRVGRGYTFGSGTRLTVV.

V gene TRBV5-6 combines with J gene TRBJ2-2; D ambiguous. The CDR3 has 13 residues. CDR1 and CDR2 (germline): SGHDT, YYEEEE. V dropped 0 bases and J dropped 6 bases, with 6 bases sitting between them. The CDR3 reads CASSLGGAGELFF. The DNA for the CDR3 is TGTGCCAGCAGCTTGGGTGGTGCCGGGGAGCTGTTTTTT. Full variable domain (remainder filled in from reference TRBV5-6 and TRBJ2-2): DAGVTQSPTHLIKTRGQQVTLRCSPKSGHDTVSWYQQALGQGPQFIFQYYEEEERQRGNFPDRFSGHQFPNYSSELNVNALLLGDSALYLCASSLGGAGELFFGEGSRLTVL.

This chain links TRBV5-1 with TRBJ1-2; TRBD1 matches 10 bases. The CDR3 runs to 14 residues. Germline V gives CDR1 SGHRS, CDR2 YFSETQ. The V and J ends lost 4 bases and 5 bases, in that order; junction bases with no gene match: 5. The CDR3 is CASSKTGGSYGYTF. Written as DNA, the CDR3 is TGCGCCAGCAGCAAGACAGGGGGCTCGTATGGCTACACCTTC.

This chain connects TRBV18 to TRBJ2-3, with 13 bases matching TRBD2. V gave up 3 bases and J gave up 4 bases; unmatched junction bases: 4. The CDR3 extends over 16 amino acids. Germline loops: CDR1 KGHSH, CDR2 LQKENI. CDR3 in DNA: TGTGCCAGCTCACCGGGGACTAGCGGGGCCCCAGATACGCAGTATTTT. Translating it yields CASSPGTSGAPDTQYF.

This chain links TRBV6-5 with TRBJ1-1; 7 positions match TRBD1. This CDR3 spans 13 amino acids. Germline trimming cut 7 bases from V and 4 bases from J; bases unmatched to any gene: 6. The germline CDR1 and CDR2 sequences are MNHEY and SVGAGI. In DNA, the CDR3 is TGTGCCAGCAACAGGGGAGACGGCACTGAAGCTTTCTTT. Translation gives CASNRGDGTEAFF.

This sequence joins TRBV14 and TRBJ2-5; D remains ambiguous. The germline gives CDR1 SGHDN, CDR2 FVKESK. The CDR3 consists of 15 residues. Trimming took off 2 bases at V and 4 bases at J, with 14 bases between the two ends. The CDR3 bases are TGTGCCAGCAGCCAAAGTTTACCCGCGAGAGAGACCCAGTACTTC. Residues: CASSQSLPARETQYF.

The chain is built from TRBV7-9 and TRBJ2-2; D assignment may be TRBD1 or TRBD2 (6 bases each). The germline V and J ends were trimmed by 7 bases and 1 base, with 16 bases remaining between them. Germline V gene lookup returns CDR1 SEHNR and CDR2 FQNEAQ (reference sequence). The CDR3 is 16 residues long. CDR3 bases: TGTGCCAGCAACCCTCAGGAGGGGGAGAACACCGGGGAGCTGTTTTTT. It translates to CASNPQEGENTGELFF.

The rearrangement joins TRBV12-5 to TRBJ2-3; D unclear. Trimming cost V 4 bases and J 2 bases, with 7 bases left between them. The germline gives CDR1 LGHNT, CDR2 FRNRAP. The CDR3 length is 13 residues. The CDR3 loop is CASGYPPTDTQYF. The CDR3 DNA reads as TGTGCTAGTGGTTACCCCCCCACAGATACGCAGTATTTT.